The T cell receptor beta chain described here comes from a study of blood T cell repertoires in COVID-19 (dated by TCRdb to about 2020). As for the study more broadly: Samples covering the acute and convalescent phases of COVID-19 were provided by collaborators in the United States, Italy and Spain. The material from the prospective study consisted of cDNA or gDNA derived from T cells, B-cell-depleted T cells, or PBMCs. Deeply sampled blood TCRbeta repertoires from subjects exposed to, actively infected with, or recovered from COVID-19 were included in the dataset. The repertoires were made available in a free public database intended to serve as a resource for research on the immune response to SARS-CoV-2. The samples were drawn from the first 160 participants of the ongoing ImmuneRACE study and from some 1,300 subjects provided by 6 global collaborators. Nearly every sample came with metadata listing a de-identified subject ID, COVID-19 status, age in years and sex. Where available, HLA class I and class II types were obtained from metadata supplied by the sample provider rather than from assay-based typing. Broad study findings and their caveats: The amount of clinical and demographic metadata varied by source and participant and was provided uncurated.

The CDR3 measures 13 amino acids from cysteine to phenylalanine. The retained sequence is limited to the CDR3, 39 bases, with the frame set at the first base. V loses 3 bases, J loses 4 bases, and the germline ends lie 9 bases apart. Looking up the germline V gene yields CDR1 KGHSH and CDR2 LQKENI. The immunoSEQ Assay, a bias-controlled multiplex PCR, was used to amplify TCRbeta CDR3 regions from genomic DNA. Per the source publication's procedure: Within the assay, amplification of reference gene primers was used to estimate how many nucleated cells each sample contained. To quantify the absolute abundance of each unique TCRbeta CDR3 rearrangement, sequence reads were collapsed and filtered. For each sample, productive Simpson clonality was calculated as the square root of Simpson's diversity index over productive rearrangements. This is the immuneACCESS table as TCRdb keeps it, with only in-frame sequences that have V and J called. A part of the clones is gone; compared with another copy, unresolved V genes explain less than half, and the rest is unexplained. Clone size and V and J calls were adopted from that table, with D and trimming inferred from the DNA. The sample table contains roughly 100,000 clones; only one count was recorded for approximately 91% of them. The biggest ten clones account for roughly 3.5% of the sample.

Whole blood was collected in K2EDTA tubes by collaborating institutions according to the institutions' own protocols. For TCRbeta analysis, collaborators shipped samples as frozen whole blood, isolated PBMCs, or DNA extracted from either of those sample types. Note on this clone: The antigen this receptor binds is unknown. Per-nucleotide qualities are absent, and no much larger clonotype sits a single base away.

The chain is made from TRBV18 and TRBJ1-1; the D gene is unclear. This clonotype originated in a woman between 65 and 79 years old with acute or convalescent COVID-19. The sample was peripheral blood. The CDR3 reads as follows: CASSPVSGTEAFF. The DNA sequence is as follows: TGTGCCAGCTCACCCGTTTCCGGCACTGAAGCTTTCTTT.